Below, one TCR beta chain is given with its context. Gene names are the mouse ones. Cutaneous lymph nodes were pooled and cells sorted by CD4, CD8alpha, NKG2D, NKG2ACE and more. This entry is derived from a study of CD8+ T cells in alopecia areata. RNA, once extracted, was reverse transcribed into cDNA for use as the sequencing template. Using immunoSEQ multiplex PCR, the repertoire was profiled, and TCRdb retains in-frame clones only, with some absent. Found here are around 300,000 clones, no singletons; the ten largest cover 1.2%. This receptor was obtained from a C3H/HeJ mouse with alopecia areata. MHC haplotype: H2-k. The sample comprised CD4+ T cells sorted from a lymph node.

CDR3 loop: CASSVWGHNYAEQFF. Incomplete CDR3 DNA: TGTGCCAGCAGTGTCTGGGGCCATAACTATGCT. The chain carries TRBV19 and TRBJ2-1, with D perhaps TRBD2 (6 bases). The CDR3 end lies 4 residues beyond the end of the read and is filled in from the germline J gene. This CDR3 has 15 amino acids. V was clipped by 4 bases and J by 0 bases, with 11 bases between them. Germline V lookup: CDR1 FNHDT, CDR2 SITEND (reference sequence).